The present T cell receptor beta chain was sequenced within a study of shared clonotypes between healthy human individuals. Study-wide background: Plates per donor: three CD4 naive, three CD4 memory, two CD8 naive, one CD8 memory.

Clones were read by immunoSEQ multiplex PCR, and TCRdb kept only the in-frame ones, dropping some. The sample gives some 980,000 clones, approximately 80% of which show up once; about 1.5% is in the top ten. Trimming cost V 0 bases and J 4 bases; bases outside gene matches: 10. This CDR3 region has 17 residues. Germline values: CDR1 KGHSH, CDR2 LQKENI. Study outcomes and limitations: The low donor count limited represented genetic and exposure-history diversity. Inspection by rarefaction showed sorted-subset sequencing to be incomplete despite large depth.

This clone was seen many times. Its specificity is unknown. Splitting the CD4+ cells yielded a CD45RA+ naive subset and a CD45RA-negative memory subset. Sequencing was done on a sample of memory CD4+ T cells sorted from blood. Subset here: CD45RA-negative fraction. This receptor was identified in a man between 18 and 29 years old in good health. The chain is built from TRBV18 and TRBJ1-1, with 8 bases matching TRBD1. The CDR3, as DNA: TGTGCCAGCTCACCACCCATAGGAGGACAGGGTCCCACTGAAGCTTTCTTT. Amino acids: CASSPPIGGQGPTEAFF. Supplemented by reference TRBV18 and TRBJ1-1, the full variable domain reads NAGVMQNPRHLVRRRGQEARLRCSPMKGHSHVYWYRQLPEEGLKFMVYLQKENIIDESGMPKERFSAEFPKEGPSILRIQQVVRGDSAAYFCASSPPIGGQGPTEAFFGQGTRLTVV.